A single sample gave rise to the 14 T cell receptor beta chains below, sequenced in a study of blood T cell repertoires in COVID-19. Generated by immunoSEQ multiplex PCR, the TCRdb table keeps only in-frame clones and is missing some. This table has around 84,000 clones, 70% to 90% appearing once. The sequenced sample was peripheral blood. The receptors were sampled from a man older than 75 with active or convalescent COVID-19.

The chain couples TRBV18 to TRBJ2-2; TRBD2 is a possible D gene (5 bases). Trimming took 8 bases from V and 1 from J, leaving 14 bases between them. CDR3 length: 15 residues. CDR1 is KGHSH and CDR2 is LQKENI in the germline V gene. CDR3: CASREGRENTGELFF. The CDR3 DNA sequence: TGTGCCAGCAGAGAGGGTAGAGAGAACACCGGGGAGCTGTTTTTT.

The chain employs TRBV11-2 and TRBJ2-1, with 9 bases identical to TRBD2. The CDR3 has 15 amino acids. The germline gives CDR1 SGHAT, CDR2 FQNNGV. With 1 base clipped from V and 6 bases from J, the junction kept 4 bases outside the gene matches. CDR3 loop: CASSLGLAGFNEQFF. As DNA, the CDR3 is TGTGCCAGCAGCTTAGGTCTAGCGGGGTTCAATGAGCAGTTCTTC.

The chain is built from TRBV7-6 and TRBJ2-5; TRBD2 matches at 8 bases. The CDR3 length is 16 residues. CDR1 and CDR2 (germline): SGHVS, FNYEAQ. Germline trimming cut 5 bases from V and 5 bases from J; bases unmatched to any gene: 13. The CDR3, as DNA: TGTGCCAGCAGCCCGTATCGGGGGGGCCGGCGGGAGACCCAGTACTTC. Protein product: CASSPYRGGRRETQYF.

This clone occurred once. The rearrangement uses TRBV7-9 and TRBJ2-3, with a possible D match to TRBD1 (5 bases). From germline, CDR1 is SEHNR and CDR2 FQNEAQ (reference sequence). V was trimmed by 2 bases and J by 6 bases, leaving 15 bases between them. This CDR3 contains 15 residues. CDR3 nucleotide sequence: TGTGCCAGCAGCTTACTTGGTCAGGCAGGGGATACGCAGTATTTT. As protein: CASSLLGQAGDTQYF.

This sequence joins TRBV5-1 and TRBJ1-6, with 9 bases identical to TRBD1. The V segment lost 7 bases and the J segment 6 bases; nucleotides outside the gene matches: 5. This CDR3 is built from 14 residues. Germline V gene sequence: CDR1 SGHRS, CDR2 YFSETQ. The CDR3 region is CASRGTGINSPLHF. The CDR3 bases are TGCGCCAGCCGTGGGACAGGGATTAATTCACCCCTCCACTTT.

The CDR3 here is CASSGPRGANTGELFF. The CDR3 bases are TGCGCCAGCAGCGGCCCCCGGGGGGCCAACACCGGGGAGCTGTTTTTT. The rearrangement links TRBV5-1 to TRBJ2-2, with D possibly being TRBD2 (7 bases). Germline values: CDR1 SGHRS, CDR2 YFSETQ. With 4 bases removed from V and 2 bases from J, the gap between germline ends came to 15 bases. The length of the CDR3 is 16 residues.

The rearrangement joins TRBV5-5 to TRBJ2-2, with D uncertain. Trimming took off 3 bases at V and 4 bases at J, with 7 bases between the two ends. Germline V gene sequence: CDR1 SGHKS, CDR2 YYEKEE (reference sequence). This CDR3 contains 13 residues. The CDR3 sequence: CASSSLSTGELFF. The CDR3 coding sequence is TGTGCCAGCAGCTCTCTCTCCACCGGGGAGCTGTTTTTT.

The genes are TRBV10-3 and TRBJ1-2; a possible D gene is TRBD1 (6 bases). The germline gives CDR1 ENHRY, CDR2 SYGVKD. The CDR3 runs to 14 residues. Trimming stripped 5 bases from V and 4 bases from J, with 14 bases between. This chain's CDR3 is CAISWDTDSYGYTF. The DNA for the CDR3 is TGTGCCATCAGTTGGGACACAGATTCCTATGGCTACACCTTC.

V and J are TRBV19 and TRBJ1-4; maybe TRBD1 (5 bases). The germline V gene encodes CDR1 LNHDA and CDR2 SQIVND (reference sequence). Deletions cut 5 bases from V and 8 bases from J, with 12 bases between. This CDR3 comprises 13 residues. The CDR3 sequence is CASSDSYREKLFF. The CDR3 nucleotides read TGTGCCAGTAGTGACTCCTACAGGGAAAAACTGTTTTTT.

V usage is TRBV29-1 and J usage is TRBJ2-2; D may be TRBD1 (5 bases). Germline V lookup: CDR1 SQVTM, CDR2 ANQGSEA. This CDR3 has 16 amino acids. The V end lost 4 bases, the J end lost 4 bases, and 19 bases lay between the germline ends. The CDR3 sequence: CSVGQGGQVGTGELFF. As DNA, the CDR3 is TGCAGCGTTGGCCAGGGTGGGCAGGTGGGCACCGGGGAGCTGTTTTTT.

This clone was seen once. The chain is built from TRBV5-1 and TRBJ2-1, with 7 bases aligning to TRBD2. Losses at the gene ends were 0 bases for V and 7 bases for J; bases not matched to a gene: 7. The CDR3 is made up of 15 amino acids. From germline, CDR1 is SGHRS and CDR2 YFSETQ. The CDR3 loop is CASSLEGGSYNEQFF. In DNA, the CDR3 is TGCGCCAGCAGCTTGGAGGGCGGGAGTTATAATGAGCAGTTCTTC.

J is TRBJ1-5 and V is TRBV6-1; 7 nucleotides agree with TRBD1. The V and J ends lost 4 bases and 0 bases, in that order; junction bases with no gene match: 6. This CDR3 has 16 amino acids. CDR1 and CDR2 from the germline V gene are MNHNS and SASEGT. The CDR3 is CASSGAQGTSNQPQHF. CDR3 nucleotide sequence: TGTGCCAGCAGTGGGGCACAGGGGACTAGCAATCAGCCCCAGCATTTT.

CDR3: CASTRTGPTYEQYV. For the CDR3, the DNA is TGTGCCAGCACCAGAACAGGCCCTACCTACGAGCAGTACGTC. The chain is built from TRBV28 and TRBJ2-7; D might be TRBD1 (5 bases). The CDR3 loop spans 14 amino acids. The germline V gene has CDR1 MDHEN and CDR2 SYDVKM. The V and J ends lost 7 bases and 2 bases respectively, with 15 bases between them.

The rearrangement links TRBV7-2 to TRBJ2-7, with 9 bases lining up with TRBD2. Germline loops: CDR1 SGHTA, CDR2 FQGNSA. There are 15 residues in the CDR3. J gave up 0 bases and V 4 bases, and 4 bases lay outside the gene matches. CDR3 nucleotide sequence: TGTGCCAGCAGCTCGGAGCGGGGGGCCTCCTACGAGCAGTACGTC. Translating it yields CASSSERGASYEQYV.